What follows describes a single T cell receptor beta chain. Reverse transcribing all isolated RNA meant expressed TCRB transcripts were sequenced. The method was immunoSEQ multiplex PCR; TCRdb's version includes in-frame clones alone and lacks a portion of them. The sample yields under 900,000 clones, 17% seen once. These data come from a study of beta chain features in type 1 diabetes. V lost 6 bases and J lost 0, with 16 bases in between. This CDR3 contains 16 residues. Germline loops: CDR1 MNHEY, CDR2 SMNVEV (reference sequence). The TCR originated in a woman aged 18-29 years in good health. The sequenced material came from naive CD4+ T cells from blood. The chain couples TRBV27 to TRBJ2-3, with D tentatively TRBD1 (6 bases). CDR3 amino acids: CASSYRDTRSTDTQYF. DNA for the CDR3: TGTGCCAGCAGCTATCGGGACACCCGAAGCACAGATACGCAGTATTTT.